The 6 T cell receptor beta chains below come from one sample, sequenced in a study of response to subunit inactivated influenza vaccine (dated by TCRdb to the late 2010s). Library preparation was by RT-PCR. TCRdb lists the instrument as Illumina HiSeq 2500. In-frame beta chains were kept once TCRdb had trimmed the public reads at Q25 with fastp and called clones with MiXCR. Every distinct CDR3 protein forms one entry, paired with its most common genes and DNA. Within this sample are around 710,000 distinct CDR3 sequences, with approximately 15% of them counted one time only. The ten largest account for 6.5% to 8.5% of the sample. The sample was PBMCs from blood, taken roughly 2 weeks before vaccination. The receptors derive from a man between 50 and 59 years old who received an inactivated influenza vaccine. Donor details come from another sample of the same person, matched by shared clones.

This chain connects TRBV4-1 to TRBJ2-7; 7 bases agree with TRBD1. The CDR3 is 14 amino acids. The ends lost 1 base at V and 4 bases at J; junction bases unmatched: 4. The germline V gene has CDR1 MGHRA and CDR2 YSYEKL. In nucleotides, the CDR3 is TGCGCCAGCAGCCAAGGAGACAGGGCTTACGAGCAGTACTTC. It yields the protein CASSQGDRAYEQYF.

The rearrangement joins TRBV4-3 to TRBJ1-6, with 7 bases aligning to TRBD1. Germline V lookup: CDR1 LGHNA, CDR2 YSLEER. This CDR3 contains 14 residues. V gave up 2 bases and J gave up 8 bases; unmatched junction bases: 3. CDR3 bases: TGCGCCAGCAGCCAAACCAGGGGGGATTCACCCCTCCACTTT. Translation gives CASSQTRGDSPLHF.

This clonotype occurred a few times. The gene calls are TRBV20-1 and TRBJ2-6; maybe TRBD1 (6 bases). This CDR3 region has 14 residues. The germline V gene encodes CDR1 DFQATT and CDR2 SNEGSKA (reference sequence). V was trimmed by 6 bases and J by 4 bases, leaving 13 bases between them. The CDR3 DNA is TGCAGTGCACCACGGACAGCCGGGGCCAACGTCCTGACTTTC. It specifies CSAPRTAGANVLTF.

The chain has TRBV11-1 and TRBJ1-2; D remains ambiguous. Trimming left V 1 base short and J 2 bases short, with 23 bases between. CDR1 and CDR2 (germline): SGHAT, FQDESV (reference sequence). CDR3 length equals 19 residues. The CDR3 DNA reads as TGTGCCAGCAGCTTAGGAGGGTATGGACGCCGTCCGGGGAACTATGGCTACACCTTC. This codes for CASSLGGYGRRPGNYGYTF.

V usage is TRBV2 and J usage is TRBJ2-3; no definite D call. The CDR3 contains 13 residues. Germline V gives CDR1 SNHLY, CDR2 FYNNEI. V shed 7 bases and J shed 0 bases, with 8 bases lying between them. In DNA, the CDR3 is TGTGCCAGCAACAAGGACAGCACAGATACGCAGTATTTT. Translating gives CASNKDSTDTQYF. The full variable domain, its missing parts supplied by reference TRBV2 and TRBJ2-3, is EPEVTQTPSHQVTQMGQEVILRCVPISNHLYFYWYRQILGQKVEFLVSFYNNEISEKSEIFDDQFSVERPDGSNFTLKIRSTKLEDSAMYFCASNKDSTDTQYFGPGTRLTVL.

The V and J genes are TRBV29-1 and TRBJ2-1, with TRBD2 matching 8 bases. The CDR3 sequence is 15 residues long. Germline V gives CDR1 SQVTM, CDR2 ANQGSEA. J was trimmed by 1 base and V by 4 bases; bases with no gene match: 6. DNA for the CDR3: TGCAGCGTTGGACGGCGGGAGGATTCCTACAATGAGCAGTTCTTC. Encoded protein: CSVGRREDSYNEQFF.